The 26 T cell receptor beta chains in this list originate from one sample, sequenced in a study of shared clonotypes between healthy human individuals (dated by TCRdb to between 2020 and 2021). The library was built by means of the immunoSEQ multiplex PCR assay. In TCRdb, the immuneACCESS table is reduced to in-frame sequences with V and J assigned. These tables do not hold every clone; where another copy was compared, an unresolved V gene accounts for under half, and the others remain unexplained. The sample table holds about 480,000 clones, of which about three quarters were seen once. The biggest ten clones account for under 15% of the sample. The sequenced material came from PBMCs. The receptors were sampled from a woman between 40 and 55 years old in good health. Some clones in this sample may be carry-over from other donors' samples.

CDR3 DNA: TGCGCCAGCAGCCAAGAGGGACTAGTCAATGAGCAGTTCTTC. This gives the protein CASSQEGLVNEQFF. The chain employs TRBV4-3 and TRBJ2-1, with 8 bases identical to TRBD2. The V gene end was trimmed by 0 bases and the J gene end by 6 bases; junction bases not matched to a gene: 1. Germline V gene sequence: CDR1 LGHNA, CDR2 YSLEER. This CDR3 has 14 amino acids.

This clone showed up just once. V gene TRBV6-4 combines with J gene TRBJ2-1, with 11 nucleotides matching TRBD2. The CDR3 is 14 amino acids. V shed 4 bases, J shed 6 bases, and the junction held 2 bases outside the gene matches. The germline V gene encodes CDR1 MRHNA and CDR2 SNTAGT. The CDR3 DNA reads as TGTGCCAGCAGTGTTAGCGGGAGGGCCAATGAGCAGTTCTTC. Translating gives CASSVSGRANEQFF.

This chain links TRBV5-6 with TRBJ2-2, with D perhaps given as TRBD1 or TRBD2 (6 bases each). Germline loops: CDR1 SGHDT, CDR2 YYEEEE. The CDR3 totals 17 residues. The V end was cut by 3 bases, the J end by 5 bases, with 20 bases between. CDR3 region: CASSSLRGPGRTGELFF. The DNA of the CDR3 is TGTGCCAGCAGCTCCCTTCGGGGGCCGGGGAGGACCGGGGAGCTGTTTTTT. The entire variable domain, with the rest obtained from reference TRBV5-6 and TRBJ2-2, is as follows: DAGVTQSPTHLIKTRGQQVTLRCSPKSGHDTVSWYQQALGQGPQFIFQYYEEEERQRGNFPDRFSGHQFPNYSSELNVNALLLGDSALYLCASSSLRGPGRTGELFFGEGSRLTVL.

The chain joins TRBV7-2 to TRBJ2-7; D is uncertain. CDR1 SGHTA and CDR2 FQGNSA come from the germline V gene. Trimming pared 6 bases from V and 6 bases from J, leaving 15 bases between. The CDR3 consists of 13 residues. The CDR3 DNA reads as TGTGCCAGCAGACTTACTATATCGGGCGAGCAGTACTTC. Amino acids: CASRLTISGEQYF.

CDR3 nucleotide sequence: TGCGCCAGCGGCCCGGGCAGAGAAGAGACCCAGTACTTC. Amino acids: CASGPGREETQYF. V usage is TRBV5-1 and J usage is TRBJ2-5; no clear D. V was clipped by 7 bases and J by 3 bases, with 13 bases between them. The germline V gene has CDR1 SGHRS and CDR2 YFSETQ. The CDR3 extends over 13 amino acids. Based on the CDR3 plus reference TRBV5-1 and TRBJ2-5, the full variable domain is KAGVTQTPRYLIKTRGQQVTLSCSPISGHRSVSWYQQTPGQGLQFLFEYFSETQRNKGNFPGRFSGRQFSNSRSEMNVSTLELGDSALYLCASGPGREETQYFGPGTRLLVL.

The chain is built from TRBV5-1 and TRBJ2-7; 8 nucleotides match TRBD1. The CDR3 runs 15 residues. From germline, CDR1 is SGHRS and CDR2 YFSETQ. With V trimmed by 0 bases and J by 5 bases, 7 bases remained unmatched. The CDR3 reads CASSLGPGTGNEQYF. The CDR3 DNA reads as TGCGCCAGCAGCTTGGGGCCCGGGACAGGAAACGAGCAGTACTTC.

This clone was seen only a few times. CDR3 in amino acids: CASSNPRDGPYEQYF. CDR3 nucleotide sequence: TGTGCCAGCAGTAACCCTCGGGACGGTCCCTACGAGCAGTACTTC. The J gene is TRBJ2-7, the V gene TRBV6-1; D may match TRBD1 or TRBD2 (5 bases each). Per germline, CDR1 MNHNS and CDR2 SASEGT. This CDR3 contains 15 residues. V was cut by 5 bases and J by 2 bases, with 16 bases left in between.

The chain is built from TRBV5-1 and TRBJ2-1, with TRBD1 matching over 7 bases. This CDR3 region has 16 residues. The germline gives CDR1 SGHRS, CDR2 YFSETQ. The J segment lost 8 bases and the V segment lost 3 bases, leaving 14 bases of the junction unmatched. CDR3 region: CASSWGTHRGSDEQFF. The DNA for the CDR3 is TGCGCCAGCAGCTGGGGCACACACAGGGGTTCAGATGAGCAGTTCTTC. The whole variable domain, filled in from reference TRBV5-1 and TRBJ2-1, reads KAGVTQTPRYLIKTRGQQVTLSCSPISGHRSVSWYQQTPGQGLQFLFEYFSETQRNKGNFPGRFSGRQFSNSRSEMNVSTLELGDSALYLCASSWGTHRGSDEQFFGPGTRLTVL.

This chain joins TRBV18 and TRBJ1-1, with 7 bases matching TRBD1. Germline trimming cut 6 bases from V and 1 base from J; bases unmatched to any gene: 8. Germline loops: CDR1 KGHSH, CDR2 LQKENI. The CDR3 runs to 15 residues. The CDR3 DNA follows: TGTGCCAGCTCTCAAAAAGGGGGCCGGAACACTGAAGCTTTCTTT. Its protein is CASSQKGGRNTEAFF.

The CDR3 coding sequence is TGTGCCATCAGTGAGTCGGCGGGAGGGGCCTACGAGCAGTACTTC. It codes for CAISESAGGAYEQYF. This chain connects TRBV10-3 to TRBJ2-7, with 9 nucleotides matching TRBD2. Germline CDR1 ENHRY, CDR2 SYGVKD. The CDR3 is 15 amino acids. V lost 0 bases and J lost 2; bases outside the gene matches: 2.

V is TRBV14 and J is TRBJ1-4, with D maybe TRBD1 (5 bases). The ends were cut back, 5 bases at V and 6 bases at J, with 13 bases in the middle. Germline CDR1 and CDR2: SGHDN and FVKESK. The CDR3 contains 14 residues. As DNA, the CDR3 is TGTGCCAGCAGCTGGACATCTCAAGATGAAAAACTGTTTTTT. This sequence encodes CASSWTSQDEKLFF. Full variable domain (remainder filled in from reference TRBV14 and TRBJ1-4): EAGVTQFPSHSVIEKGQTVTLRCDPISGHDNLYWYRRVMGKEIKFLLHFVKESKQDESGMPNNRFLAERTGGTYSTLKVQPAELEDSGVYFCASSWTSQDEKLFFGSGTQLSVL.

As regards this clone: This likely stems from a read error, as it lies one base from a far larger clone. The chain joins TRBV29-1 to TRBJ2-7, with 9 bases lining up with TRBD1. The CDR3 has 13 amino acids. Germline CDR1 reads SQVTM; CDR2 reads ANQGSEA. The CDR3 here is CRATGQGGHEQYF. Written as DNA, the CDR3 is TGCAGAGCGACGGGACAGGGAGGGCACGAGCAGTACTTC.

The chain recombines TRBV19 with TRBJ2-7; TRBD2 matches at 9 bases. The CDR3 is 15 amino acids. CDR1 is LNHDA, CDR2 SQIVND, per germline (reference sequence). V trimming: 7 bases; J trimming: 4 bases; junction bases outside the gene matches: 11. The CDR3 bases are TGTGCCAGTACCCCAGCGGCTAGCGGGAAGTACGAGCAGTACTTC. Encoded protein: CASTPAASGKYEQYF.

The gene calls are TRBV14 and TRBJ2-5; D not certain. This CDR3 comprises 13 residues. Trimming took off 2 bases at V and 5 bases at J, with 9 bases between the two ends. Germline loops: CDR1 SGHDN, CDR2 FVKESK. CDR3 region: CASSQRLRETQYF. DNA of the CDR3: TGTGCCAGCAGCCAACGACTTCGGGAGACCCAGTACTTC.

In its sample, this clone was seen a few times. The CDR3 is CASSASNQPQHF. As DNA, the CDR3 is TGTGCCAGCTCCGCTAGCAATCAGCCCCAGCATTTT. J is TRBJ1-5 and V is TRBV28; D ambiguous. CDR3 length equals 12 residues. Deletions cut 8 bases from V and 0 bases from J, with 5 bases between. Germline-derived CDR1 and CDR2 are MDHEN and SYDVKM.

This chain links TRBV5-6 with TRBJ2-3; no firm D call. CDR3 length: 14 residues. CDR1 is SGHDT and CDR2 is YYEEEE in the germline V gene. With 4 bases removed from V and 6 bases from J, the gap between germline ends came to 15 bases. The CDR3 protein is CASSRTPRLDTQYF. The CDR3 bases are TGTGCCAGCAGCCGAACTCCGCGCCTGGATACGCAGTATTTT.

This rearrangement joins TRBV19 to TRBJ2-2; the match to TRBD2 covers 8 bases. This CDR3 is 15 amino acids long. Losses at the gene ends were 4 bases for V and 7 bases for J; bases not matched to a gene: 8. Germline CDR1 LNHDA, CDR2 SQIVND (reference sequence). The CDR3 bases are TGTGCCAGTAGTAAGTGGCGGGAGGATGTCGGGGAGCTGTTTTTT. Amino acids: CASSKWREDVGELFF. Drawing the rest from reference TRBV19 and TRBJ2-2, the complete variable domain is DGGITQSPKYLFRKEGQNVTLSCEQNLNHDAMYWYRQDPGQGLRLIYYSQIVNDFQKGDIAEGYSVSREKKESFPLTVTSAQKNPTAFYLCASSKWREDVGELFFGEGSRLTVL.

This clone was detected a few times. The chain carries TRBV18 and TRBJ2-2; no firm D call. The germline V gene encodes CDR1 KGHSH and CDR2 LQKENI. This CDR3 has 14 amino acids. Trimming removed 4 bases at V and 2 bases at J, with 8 bases between. The CDR3 reads CASSHEPNTGELFF. The DNA of the CDR3 is TGTGCCAGCTCACACGAACCAAACACCGGGGAGCTGTTTTTT. Complete variable domain (other parts from reference TRBV18 and TRBJ2-2): NAGVMQNPRHLVRRRGQEARLRCSPMKGHSHVYWYRQLPEEGLKFMVYLQKENIIDESGMPKERFSAEFPKEGPSILRIQQVVRGDSAAYFCASSHEPNTGELFFGEGSRLTVL.

V gene TRBV28 combines with J gene TRBJ2-3; 12 bases agree with TRBD2. Germline CDR1 is MDHEN and CDR2 is SYDVKM. This CDR3 has 18 residues. V dropped 6 bases and J dropped 1; count of bases not matched to a gene: 11. The CDR3 protein is CASSRQVGLAGRTDTQYF. CDR3 DNA sequence: TGTGCCAGCAGCCGCCAAGTCGGACTAGCGGGACGCACAGATACGCAGTATTTT. Supplemented by reference TRBV28 and TRBJ2-3, the full variable domain reads DVKVTQSSRYLVKRTGEKVFLECVQDMDHENMFWYRQDPGLGLRLIYFSYDVKMKEKGDIPEGYSVSREKKERFSLILESASTNQTSMYLCASSRQVGLAGRTDTQYFGPGTRLTVL.

The chain joins TRBV7-7 to TRBJ1-2; D is undetermined. Trimming stripped 2 bases from V and 4 bases from J, with 20 bases between. The CDR3 contains 17 residues. Germline CDR1 is SSHAT and CDR2 is FNYEAQ (reference sequence). The CDR3 bases are TGTGCCAGCAGCTTATATCCGGCAGAAGACTTCCTCTATGGCTACACCTTC. Translation gives CASSLYPAEDFLYGYTF. The entire variable domain, with the rest obtained from reference TRBV7-7 and TRBJ1-2, is as follows: GAGVSQSPRYKVTKRGQDVTLRCDPISSHATLYWYQQALGQGPEFLTYFNYEAQPDKSGLPSDRFSAERPEGSISTLTIQRTEQRDSAMYRCASSLYPAEDFLYGYTFGSGTRLTVV.

J is TRBJ2-3 and V is TRBV5-4; weak D call: TRBD1 (6 bases). The germline V and J ends were trimmed by 0 bases and 0 bases, with 11 bases remaining between them. The germline gives CDR1 SGHNT, CDR2 YYREEE (reference sequence). There are 16 residues in the CDR3. The CDR3 is CASSLAGTRSTDTQYF. The CDR3 coding sequence is TGTGCCAGCAGCTTGGCCGGGACAAGGAGCACAGATACGCAGTATTTT.

This clone was recorded only once. The chain carries TRBV7-6 and TRBJ1-5; 8 bases map to TRBD1. Germline V CDR1 and CDR2: SGHVS, FNYEAQ. This CDR3 has 15 amino acids. Unmatched junction bases numbered 9, after V lost 5 bases and J lost 6 bases. CDR3 coding DNA: TGTGCCAGCAGCCCTCGGACAGGGCCGGGTCAGCCCCAGCATTTT. This encodes CASSPRTGPGQPQHF.

The table lists this clone with many counts. This chain joins TRBV7-2 and TRBJ1-1; 7 bases match TRBD1. Germline V CDR1 and CDR2: SGHTA, FQGNSA. The V and J ends lost 5 bases and 1 base, in that order; junction bases with no gene match: 4. This CDR3 contains 14 residues. CDR3 DNA: TGTGCCAGCAGCATCGGGACAGCGAACACTGAAGCTTTCTTT. It is translated as CASSIGTANTEAFF.

This clone has only one observation. The V and J genes are TRBV5-1 and TRBJ2-2; tentative D call: TRBD2 (5 bases). The CDR3 has 13 amino acids. Germline lookup yields CDR1 SGHRS and CDR2 YFSETQ. V was clipped by 6 bases and J by 3 bases, with 9 bases between them. CDR3 nucleotide sequence: TGCGCCAGCACCGGGGTAGACACCGGGGAGCTGTTTTTT. Translating it yields CASTGVDTGELFF.

V is TRBV7-2 and J is TRBJ1-3; 7 bases map to TRBD1. This CDR3 is 15 amino acids long. Per the germline V gene, CDR1 is SGHTA and CDR2 is FQGNSA. V lost 5 bases, J lost 1 base, and 5 bases stayed unmatched. DNA for the CDR3: TGTGCCAGCAGCCAGGCAGGGGGGTCTGGAAACACCATATATTTT. This gives the protein CASSQAGGSGNTIYF.

The chain combines TRBV7-9 with TRBJ2-3, with D possibly being TRBD1 or TRBD2 (5 bases each). This CDR3 comprises 19 residues. Germline values: CDR1 SEHNR, CDR2 FQNEAQ (reference sequence). The V gene lost 1 base and the J gene lost 2 bases, with 22 bases spanning the gap. CDR3 bases: TGTGCCAGCAGCTTAGAGGGGTCTAGCAGGGCCCCTTTCACAGATACGCAGTATTTT. Translated: CASSLEGSSRAPFTDTQYF.